This TCR beta chain was recovered during a study of control samples from healthy donors and cancer patients. The table came from immunoSEQ multiplex PCR; TCRdb's copy has only in-frame clones and leaves some out. The table includes around 51,000 clones, about four fifths detected once. This clone was observed a few times. This receptor was obtained from a man in his 70s in good health. The sequencing input was blood.

The CDR3 nucleotides are TGTGCCAGCAGTTTGCGGGGGGTCCGAACCGAAGAGACCCAGTACTTC. It codes for CASSLRGVRTEETQYF. The chain links TRBV28 to TRBJ2-5, with TRBD2 matching over 8 bases. The CDR3 totals 16 residues. V lost 3 bases to trimming and J lost 3 bases; unmatched junction nucleotides: 9. The germline V gene has CDR1 MDHEN and CDR2 SYDVKM.